Reported below is one T cell receptor (beta chain). Its cognate antigen is unknown. The data were obtained in a study of cytomegalovirus exposure and HLA in healthy donors. Whole-study context: Genotyping showed around 81% of roughly 390 donors falling in the Caucasian-associated ancestry cluster. General observations from the study: In an earlier analysis, about 87% or about 30%: the productive usage of most TCR beta V segments.

The PCR made use of 60 Vbeta and 13 Jbeta primers. TCRdb keeps only in-frame clones here, not all; method: immunoSEQ multiplex PCR. The sample yields 100,000 to 150,000 clones, 65% to 85% seen once. The CDR3 contains 16 residues. Germline V gene sequence: CDR1 MDHEN, CDR2 SYDVKM. Sequenced sample: PBMCs. This clonotype was obtained from a middle-aged woman in good health and CMV-seronegative. The chain uses TRBV28 and TRBJ2-5; 11 bases line up with TRBD2. The DNA end is more similar to TRBJ2-7, so the J call may be wrong. The CDR3 spells CASSLSGLAGSYEQYF. The CDR3 DNA follows: TGTGCCAGCAGTTTATCTGGACTAGCGGGCTCCTACGAGCAGTACTTC.